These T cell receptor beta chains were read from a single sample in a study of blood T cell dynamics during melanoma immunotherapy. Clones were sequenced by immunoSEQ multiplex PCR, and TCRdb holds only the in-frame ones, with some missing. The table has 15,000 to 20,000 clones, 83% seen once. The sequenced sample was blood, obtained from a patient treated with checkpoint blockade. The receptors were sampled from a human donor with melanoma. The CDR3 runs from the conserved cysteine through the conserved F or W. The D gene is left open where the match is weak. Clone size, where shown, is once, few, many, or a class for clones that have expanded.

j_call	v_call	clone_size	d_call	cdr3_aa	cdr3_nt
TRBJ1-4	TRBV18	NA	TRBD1	CASSLDRGPEKLFF	TGTGCCAGCTCACTGGACAGGGGGCCTGAAAAACTGTTTTTT
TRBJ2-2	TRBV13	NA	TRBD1	CASSWGQANTGELFF	TGTGCCAGCAGCTGGGGACAGGCGAACACCGGGGAGCTGTTTTTT
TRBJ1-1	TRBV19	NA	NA	CASSQFRGKMNTEAFF	TGTGCCAGTAGTCAATTCAGGGGTAAGATGAACACTGAAGCTTTCTTT
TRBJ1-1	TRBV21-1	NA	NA	CASREGTDVNTEAFF	TGTGCCAGCAGAGAAGGGACGGACGTTAACACTGAAGCTTTCTTT
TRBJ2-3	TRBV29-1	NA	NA	CSVGVDTQYF	TGCAGCGTTGGGGTAGATACGCAGTATTTT
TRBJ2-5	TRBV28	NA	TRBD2	CASKTGLAGGQETQYF	TGTGCCAGCAAAACCGGACTAGCGGGAGGACAAGAGACCCAGTACTTC
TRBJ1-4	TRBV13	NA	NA	CASSSQRRGEKLFF	TGTGCCAGCAGCTCACAGAGGAGGGGCGAAAAACTGTTTTTT
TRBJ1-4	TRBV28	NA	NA	CASRVGGLANEKLFF	TGTGCCAGCCGGGTGGGGGGGTTGGCTAATGAAAAACTGTTTTTT
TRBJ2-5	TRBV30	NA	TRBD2	CAWTALAIETQYF	TGTGCCTGGACCGCACTAGCGATAGAGACCCAGTACTTC
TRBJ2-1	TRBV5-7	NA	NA	CASSDPGSLTYNEQFF	TGTGCCAGCAGCGACCCCGGGTCCCTTACGTACAATGAGCAGTTCTTC
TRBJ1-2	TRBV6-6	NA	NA	CASESGPSYGYTF	TGTGCCAGCGAATCGGGACCCTCCTATGGCTACACCTTC
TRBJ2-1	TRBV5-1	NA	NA	CASSLRSPNNEQFF	TGCGCCAGCAGCTTAAGAAGTCCAAACAATGAGCAGTTCTTC
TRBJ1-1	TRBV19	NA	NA	CASTIGTSTEAFF	TGTGCCAGTACCATAGGTACGAGCACTGAAGCTTTCTTT
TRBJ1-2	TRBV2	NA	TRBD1	CASSRTGDTNYGYTF	TGTGCCAGCAGTCGGACAGGGGATACTAACTATGGCTACACCTTC
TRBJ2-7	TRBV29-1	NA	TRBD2	CSVQSQRGAYEQYF	TGCAGCGTGCAGAGTCAGCGGGGGGCCTACGAGCAGTACTTC
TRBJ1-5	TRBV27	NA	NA	CASKSTGRGIGNQPQHF	TGTGCCAGCAAAAGTACCGGGAGGGGTATTGGCAATCAGCCCCAGCATTTT
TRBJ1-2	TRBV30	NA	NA	CAWSDLRGPYGYTF	TGTGCCTGGAGTGATTTAAGGGGACCTTATGGCTACACCTTC
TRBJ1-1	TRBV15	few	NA	CATSPRSNTEAFF	TGTGCCACCAGCCCGCGGTCGAACACTGAAGCTTTCTTT
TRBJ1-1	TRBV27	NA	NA	CASSQRSAEAFF	TGTGCCAGCAGCCAGCGCAGCGCTGAAGCTTTCTTT
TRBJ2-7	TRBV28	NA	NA	CASSLTPHRDEQYF	TGTGCCAGCAGCCTGACCCCTCACCGGGACGAGCAGTACTTC
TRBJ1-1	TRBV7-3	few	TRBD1	CASSSGQGSDTFF	TGTGCCAGCAGCTCGGGACAGGGATCGGATACTTTCTTT
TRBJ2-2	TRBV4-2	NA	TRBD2	CASSQDVAGETGELFF	TGTGCCAGCAGCCAAGATGTAGCGGGAGAAACCGGGGAGCTGTTTTTT
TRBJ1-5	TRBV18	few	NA	CASSQGDGNQPQHF	TGTGCCAGCTCACAGGGGGACGGCAATCAGCCCCAGCATTTT
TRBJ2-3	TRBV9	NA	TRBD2	CASTIGGRAPDTQYF	TGTGCCAGCACGATTGGCGGGAGGGCCCCAGATACGCAGTATTTT
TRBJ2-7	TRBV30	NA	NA	CAWSVQGVAGDRSEQYF	TGTGCCTGGAGTGTACAGGGGGTAGCGGGAGATAGGAGCGAGCAGTACTTC
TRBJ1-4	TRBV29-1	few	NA	CSVERPPLQKLFF	TGCAGCGTTGAACGTCCGCCCTTACAAAAACTGTTTTTT
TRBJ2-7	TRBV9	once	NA	CASSGRADEQYF	TGTGCCAGCAGCGGGCGGGCCGACGAGCAGTACTTC
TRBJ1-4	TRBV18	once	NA	CASSLGTEKLFF	TGTGCCAGCTCACTCGGGACCGAAAAACTGTTTTTT
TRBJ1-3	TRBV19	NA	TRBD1	CASLTGGGNTIYF	TGTGCCAGCCTGACAGGGGGCGGAAACACCATATATTTT
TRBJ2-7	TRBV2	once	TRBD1	CASSNRDRGYHEQYF	TGTGCCAGCAGCAACCGGGACAGGGGGTACCACGAGCAGTACTTC
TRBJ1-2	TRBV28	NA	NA	CASSPMNYGYTF	TGTGCCAGCAGCCCGATGAACTATGGCTACACCTTC
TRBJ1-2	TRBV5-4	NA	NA	CASSFDGYYGYTF	TGTGCCAGCAGCTTCGATGGTTACTATGGCTACACCTTC
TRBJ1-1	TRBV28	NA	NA	CASSLRQVVTEAFF	TGTGCCAGCAGTTTACGACAGGTCGTCACTGAAGCTTTCTTT
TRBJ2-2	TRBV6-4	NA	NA	CASRSSGTRGTGELFF	TGTGCCAGCAGATCCTCCGGGACCCGGGGGACCGGGGAGCTGTTTTTT
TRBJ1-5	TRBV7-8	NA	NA	CASSLVGLRDQPQHF	TGTGCCAGCAGCTTAGTAGGGTTGAGGGATCAGCCCCAGCATTTT
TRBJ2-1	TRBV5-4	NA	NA	CASSWPNEPYNEQFF	TGTGCCAGCAGCTGGCCTAACGAACCCTACAATGAGCAGTTCTTC
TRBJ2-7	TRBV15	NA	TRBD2	CATSRVRETVDEQYF	TGTGCCACCAGCAGAGTGCGGGAGACTGTGGACGAGCAGTACTTC
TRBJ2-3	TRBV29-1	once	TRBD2	CSVPEWASGRGSTQYF	TGCAGCGTTCCCGAATGGGCTAGCGGGAGAGGCAGTACGCAGTATTTT
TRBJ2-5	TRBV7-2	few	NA	CASSLADVQTQYF	TGTGCCAGCAGCTTAGCGGATGTACAGACCCAGTACTTC
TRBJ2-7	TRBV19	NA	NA	CASSIDFGTSYEQYF	TGTGCCAGTAGTATAGATTTCGGGACCTCTTACGAGCAGTACTTC
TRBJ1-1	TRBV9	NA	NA	CASSVGPGAEAFF	TGTGCCAGCAGCGTAGGCCCTGGTGCTGAAGCTTTCTTT
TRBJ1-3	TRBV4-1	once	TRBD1	CASSQQPGQGALGNTIYF	TGCGCCAGCAGCCAACAACCCGGACAGGGGGCGTTGGGAAACACCATATATTTT
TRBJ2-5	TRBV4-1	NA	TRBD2	CASSQSPAGGQETQYF	TGCGCCAGCAGCCAATCCCCAGCGGGAGGGCAAGAGACCCAGTACTTC
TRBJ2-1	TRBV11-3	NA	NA	CASSPHDVHGEQFF	TGTGCCAGCAGCCCCCATGATGTCCACGGTGAGCAGTTCTTC
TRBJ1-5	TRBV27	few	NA	CASSWQGHQPQHF	TGTGCCAGCAGTTGGCAGGGTCATCAGCCCCAGCATTTT
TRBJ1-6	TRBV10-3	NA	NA	CAISGRDYNSPLHF	TGTGCCATCAGTGGCCGGGACTATAATTCACCCCTCCACTTT
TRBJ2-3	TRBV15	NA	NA	CATSRGRPGTDTQYF	TGTGCCACCAGCAGAGGTAGACCCGGCACAGATACGCAGTATTTT
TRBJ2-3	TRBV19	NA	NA	CASSIRGQTDTQYF	TGTGCCAGTAGTATACGGGGTCAGACAGATACGCAGTATTTT
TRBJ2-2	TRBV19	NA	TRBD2	CASSASGNTGELFF	TGTGCCAGTAGTGCTAGCGGGAACACCGGGGAGCTGTTTTTT